The clone carrying this TCR beta chain came up a few times. Its antigen is as yet unknown. The sample originates from a study of cytomegalovirus exposure and HLA in healthy donors. This CDR3 spans 15 amino acids. CDR1 is SGDLS and CDR2 is YYNGEE in the germline V gene. V dropped 4 bases and J dropped 2 bases, with 14 bases sitting between them. This PCR relied on a set of 60 Vbeta primers and 13 Jbeta primers. In the authors' methods: It was a later analysis that counted 83 million or so unique TCR beta chains, of which some 10 million were shared. Only in-frame clones appear in the TCRdb table, and some are missing; sequencing was by immunoSEQ multiplex PCR. The V and J calls and clone size were taken over from that table, and D and trimming were inferred from the DNA. The sample lists over 100,000 clones, approximately 74% seen once, with approximately 6.3% in the top ten. General study points: An observed cluster of highly shared sequence variants was recorded as a likely sequencing artifact. There were 164 TCR beta chains listed as cytomegalovirus-associated.

Sequenced sample: PBMCs. The chain joins TRBV9 to TRBJ2-3; TRBD2 is a possible D gene (6 bases). The TCR was taken from a man aged 40-49 years in good health and CMV-seropositive. CDR3 DNA sequence: TGTGCCAGCAGCCCCCAGCGGGTCCTCACAGATACGCAGTATTTT. Translation: CASSPQRVLTDTQYF.